This T cell receptor beta chain emerged from a study of shared clonotypes between healthy human individuals. Whole-study context: The cohort had a couple of women and three men, ages 18 to 49. Donors had three CD4 naive, three CD4 memory, two CD8 naive and one CD8 memory plate apiece.

Only CD45RO-negative cells positively selected for CCR7 counted as naive CD8 cells, so terminally differentiated effector memory CD45RA+ cells were excluded. Trimming took 5 bases from V and 3 from J, leaving 8 bases between them. Per the germline V gene, CDR1 is SGHAT and CDR2 is FQNNGV. CDR3 length equals 12 residues. Profiled with immunoSEQ multiplex PCR; TCRdb holds only in-frame clones, not every one. The table records 800,000 or so clones, around 96% of them present only once. The sequenced sample consisted of naive CD8+ T cells sorted from blood. The V call is TRBV11-2, the J call TRBJ2-7; D is unclear. The clonotype originates from a man aged 30 to 39 in good health. The CDR3 region has the DNA TGTGCCAGCAGCCCCCGTCACTACGAGCAGTACTTC. Protein: CASSPRHYEQYF.